This TCR beta chain was retrieved from a study of T cells in Graves' hyperthyroidism and ophthalmopathy (dated by TCRdb to about 2019). Turning to the overall study: Peripheral blood samples were taken at initial diagnosis, before any treatment was given. To identify distinguishing TCR V-J signatures, a discovery cohort of 100 or so patients was used, comprising fewer than 45 with Graves' ophthalmopathy and about 59 with stable Graves' hyperthyroidism. Whether ophthalmopathy could be predicted prospectively was tested in an independent validation cohort made up of under 20 hyperthyroidism patients plus 17 patients who later progressed to ophthalmopathy. The 100 discovery patients were divided at random into training and test sets in a 7:3 ratio. In several Graves' hyperthyroidism patients, the study also compared T-cell repertoires from thyroid tissue with T-cell repertoires from blood. After blood sampling, hyperthyroidism patients were treated with methimazole at a starting dose of 30 mg daily, and ophthalmopathy patients were treated with high-dose intravenous methylprednisolone. The paper describes TCR Vbeta CDR3 sequencing of some 130 peripheral blood samples, made up of under 50 ophthalmopathy patients, 70 to 75 hyperthyroidism patients and roughly 17 progressor patients.

This clonotype was observed a few times. The antigen it binds to is not known. No much larger clone is present one base from it, and per-base qualities are unavailable. Hyperthyroidism patients were aged 18 to 65 years and newly diagnosed, with disease duration of less than 2 months. Patients with uncontrolled infections, other autoimmune diseases, pregnancy or lactation were excluded. Diagnoses were established on the basis of clinical symptoms, serum thyroxine and TRAb, thyroid ultrasound, and orbital computed tomography. Blood from progressor patients was collected at the time of first diagnosis with hyperthyroidism, before any ophthalmopathy symptoms had appeared. PBMCs were separated from roughly 9.3 ml of fresh peripheral blood using Ficoll-Paque density gradient centrifugation. Progressor patients were first diagnosed with Graves' hyperthyroidism and then developed ophthalmopathy during follow-up. Total RNA was extracted using Trizol reagent, and RNA quality was assessed on an Agilent 2100 Bioanalyzer.

CDR1 SGDLS and CDR2 YYNGEE are derived from the germline V gene. The CDR3 runs 15 residues from the cysteine to the phenylalanine. The read is trimmed to its CDR3 DNA, 45 bases read in frame from base 1. V and J are trimmed by 3 bases and 2 bases, and the gene matches miss 4 bases of the junction. Summary of the overall study and its limitations: In cross-validation, a model built on a 13 V-J signature told ophthalmopathy apart from stable hyperthyroidism with 87.88% sensitivity and roughly 81% specificity, and in testing the same model reached 80%/75%. In validation, the model predicted progression to ophthalmopathy with 60% to 71% sensitivity and 72% to 85% specificity, a median of 6.5 months before onset. No statistical method was used to fix the sample size in advance, and group allocation was not hidden from the investigators. Most expanded thyroid clonotypes (frequency above 0.001) were also found in blood, which suggests that blood repertoires may mirror thyroid immune responses.

The TCR beta CDR3 regions were amplified from the RNA transcripts. The first round of RT-PCR for the TCR CDR3 was performed with the HTBI primer set and the Qiagen OneStep RT-PCR kit. Libraries were constructed in a second round of multiplex PCR, after which size selection and purification were performed. Paired-end sequencing of the libraries was performed with 100 bp reads on an Illumina HiSeq2000. Under the source paper's analysis protocol: SOAPnuke was used to process the raw data, with reads discarded if the reads contained adapters or uncalled bases, had a mean Phred below 15, or lacked an exact constant-primer or identifier match. COPE v1.2.5 was used to merge the high-quality paired reads, and each unique nucleotide sequence was defined as a clonotype. MiTCR v1.1 was used to align clonotypes to the IMGT TRBV, TRBD and TRBJ reference segments. Only V-J combinations with frequency above 0.0001, covering 98% to 99.2% of repertoires, were analysed. A TCS score was defined as the ratio of F50 (clonal expansion) to E x V (chaos), with BLOSUM62-based TCRdist applied between CDR3 peptides within each V-J. Welch's t-statistics and random forest reduced fewer than 600 V-J features to roughly 13, which were used in a naive Bayes classifier (R e1071). Using fastp at Q25 and MiXCR, TCRdb reprocessed the public reads and kept productive beta chains. Each record represents a unique CDR3 protein, reported with the most common genes and DNA among its rows. The V and J calls were determined by TCRdb, not by the authors. The sample data list about 160,000 distinct CDR3 sequences, and about a tenth of these were observed just once. Roughly a fifth of the sample belongs to the ten largest clones.

The sample was blood. This TCR derives from a woman between 18 and 30 years old with Graves' hyperthyroidism that later progressed to Graves' ophthalmopathy. The V and J segments used are TRBV9 and TRBJ2-1; TRBD1 fits 8 bases in the junction. The base sequence is TGTGCCAGCAGCGCCTGGACAGGGACCTACAATGAGCAGTTCTTC. Translated, this gives CASSAWTGTYNEQFF.